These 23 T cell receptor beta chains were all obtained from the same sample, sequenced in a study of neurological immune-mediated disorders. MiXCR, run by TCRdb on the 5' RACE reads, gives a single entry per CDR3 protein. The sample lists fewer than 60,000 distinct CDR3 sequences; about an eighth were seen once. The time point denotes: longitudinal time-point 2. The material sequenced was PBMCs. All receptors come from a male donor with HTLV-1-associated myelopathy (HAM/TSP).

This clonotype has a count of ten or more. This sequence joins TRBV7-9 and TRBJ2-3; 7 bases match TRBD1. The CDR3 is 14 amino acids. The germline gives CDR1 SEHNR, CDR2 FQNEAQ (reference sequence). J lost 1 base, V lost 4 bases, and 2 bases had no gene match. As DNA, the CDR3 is TGTGCCAGCAGCTACGGGACAGGCACAGATACGCAGTATTTT. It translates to CASSYGTGTDTQYF.

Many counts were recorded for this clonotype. The CDR3 sequence is CASSLEVLGTGELFF. For the CDR3, the DNA is TGCGCCAGCAGCTTGGAAGTATTGGGTACCGGGGAGCTGTTTTTT. The V and J genes are TRBV5-1 and TRBJ2-2; D not certain. The V gene lost 0 bases and the J gene lost 5 bases, with 11 bases spanning the gap. The germline CDR1 and CDR2 sequences are SGHRS and YFSETQ. The CDR3 totals 15 residues.

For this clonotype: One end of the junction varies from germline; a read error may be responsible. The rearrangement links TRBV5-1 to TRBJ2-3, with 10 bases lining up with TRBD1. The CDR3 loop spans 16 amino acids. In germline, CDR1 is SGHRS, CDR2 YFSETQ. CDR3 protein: CASSFSTGGVLDTQYF. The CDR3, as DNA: TGTGCCAGCAGTTTCTCGACAGGGGGCGTTCTAGATACGCAGTATTTT.

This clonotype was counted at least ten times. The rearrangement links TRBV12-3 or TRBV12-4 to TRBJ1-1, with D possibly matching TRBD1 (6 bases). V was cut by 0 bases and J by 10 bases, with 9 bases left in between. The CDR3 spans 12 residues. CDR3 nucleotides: TGTGCCAGCAGTTTAGCGGCAGGGGCAGCTTTCTTT. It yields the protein CASSLAAGAAFF.

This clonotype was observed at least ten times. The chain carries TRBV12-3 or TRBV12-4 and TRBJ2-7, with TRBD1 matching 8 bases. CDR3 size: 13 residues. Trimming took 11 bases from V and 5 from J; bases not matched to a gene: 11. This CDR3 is CAPTGQGANEQYF. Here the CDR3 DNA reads TGTGCCCCCACAGGACAGGGTGCGAACGAGCAGTACTTC.

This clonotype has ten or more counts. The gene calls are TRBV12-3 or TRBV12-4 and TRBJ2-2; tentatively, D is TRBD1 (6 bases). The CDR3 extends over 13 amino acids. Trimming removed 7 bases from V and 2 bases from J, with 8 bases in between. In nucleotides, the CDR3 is TGTGCCAGCAAGGACAGCAACACCGGGGAGCTGTTTTTT. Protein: CASKDSNTGELFF.

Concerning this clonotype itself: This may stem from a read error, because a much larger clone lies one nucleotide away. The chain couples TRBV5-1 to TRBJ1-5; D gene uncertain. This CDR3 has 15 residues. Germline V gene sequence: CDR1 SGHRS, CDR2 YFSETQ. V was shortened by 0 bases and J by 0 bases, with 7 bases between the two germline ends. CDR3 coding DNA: TGCGCCAGCAGCTTGGCCAGAGATAGCAATCAGCCCCAGCATTTT. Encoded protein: CASSLARDSNQPQHF. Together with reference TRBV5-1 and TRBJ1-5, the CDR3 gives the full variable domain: KAGVTQTPRYLIKTRGQQVTLSCSPISGHRSVSWYQQTPGQGLQFLFEYFSETQRNKGNFPGRFSGRQFSNSRSEMNVSTLELGDSALYLCASSLARDSNQPQHFGDGTRLSIL.

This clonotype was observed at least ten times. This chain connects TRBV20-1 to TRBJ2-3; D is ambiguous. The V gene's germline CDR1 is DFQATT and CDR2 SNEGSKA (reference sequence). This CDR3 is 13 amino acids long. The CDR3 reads CSLAATDTDTQYF. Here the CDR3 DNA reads TGCAGCCTCGCGGCTACCGACACAGATACGCAGTATTTT.

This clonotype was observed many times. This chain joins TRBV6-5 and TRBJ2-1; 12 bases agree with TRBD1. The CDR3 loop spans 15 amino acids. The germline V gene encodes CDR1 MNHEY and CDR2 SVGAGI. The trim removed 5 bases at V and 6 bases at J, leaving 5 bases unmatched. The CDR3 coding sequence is TGTGCCAGCAGTCCTGGGGGACAGGGGGCCAATGAGCAGTTCTTC. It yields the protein CASSPGGQGANEQFF.

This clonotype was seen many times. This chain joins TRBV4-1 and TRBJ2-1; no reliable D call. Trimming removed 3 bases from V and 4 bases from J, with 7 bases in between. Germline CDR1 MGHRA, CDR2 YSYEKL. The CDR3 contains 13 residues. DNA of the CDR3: TGCGCCAGCAGCCAGCTGCCTTACAATGAGCAGTTCTTC. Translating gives CASSQLPYNEQFF.

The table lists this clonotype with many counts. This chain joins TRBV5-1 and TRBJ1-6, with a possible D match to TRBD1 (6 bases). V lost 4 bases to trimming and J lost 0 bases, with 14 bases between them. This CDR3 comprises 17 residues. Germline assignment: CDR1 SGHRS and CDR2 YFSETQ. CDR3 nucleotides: TGCGCCAGCAGCGCGGACAGCCTGAGCTCCTATAATTCACCCCTCCACTTT. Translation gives CASSADSLSSYNSPLHF.

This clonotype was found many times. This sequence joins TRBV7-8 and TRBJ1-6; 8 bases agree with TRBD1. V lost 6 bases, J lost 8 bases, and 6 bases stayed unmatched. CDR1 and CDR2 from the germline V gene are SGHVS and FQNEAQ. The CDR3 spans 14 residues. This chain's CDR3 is CASRPGTGYSPLHF. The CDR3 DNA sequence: TGTGCCAGCAGGCCCGGGACAGGATATTCACCCCTCCACTTT.

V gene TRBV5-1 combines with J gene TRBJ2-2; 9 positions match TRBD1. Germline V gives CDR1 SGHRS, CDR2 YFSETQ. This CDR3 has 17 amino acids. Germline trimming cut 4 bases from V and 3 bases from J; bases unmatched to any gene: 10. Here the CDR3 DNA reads TGCGCCAGCAGCCAACAAATAGGGACAGGGCACACCGGGGAGCTGTTTTTT. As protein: CASSQQIGTGHTGELFF.

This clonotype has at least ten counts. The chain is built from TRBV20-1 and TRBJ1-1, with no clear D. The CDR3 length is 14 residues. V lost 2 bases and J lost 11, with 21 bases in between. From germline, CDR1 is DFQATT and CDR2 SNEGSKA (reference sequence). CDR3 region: CSARWELRSEKAFF. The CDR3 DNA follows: TGCAGTGCTAGATGGGAGCTCCGATCTGAAAAGGCTTTCTTT.

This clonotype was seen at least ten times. The CDR3 loop is CASSRGGGGLTDTQYF. CDR3 nucleotides: TGTGCCAGCAGCAGAGGGGGGGGGGGCCTCACAGATACGCAGTATTTT. This rearrangement joins TRBV3-1 to TRBJ2-3; a possible D gene is TRBD2 (7 bases). The CDR3 is made up of 16 amino acids. Between the trimmed V and J ends, which lost 5 bases and 2 bases, there was a span of 17 bases. The germline V gene has CDR1 LGHDT and CDR2 YNNKEL (reference sequence).

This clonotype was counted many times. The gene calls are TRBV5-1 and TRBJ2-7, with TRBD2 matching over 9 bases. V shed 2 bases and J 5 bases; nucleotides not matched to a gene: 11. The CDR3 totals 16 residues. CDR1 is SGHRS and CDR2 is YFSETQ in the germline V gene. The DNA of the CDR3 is TGCGCCAGCAGCTTCGGTGGTGGACTAGCGTTTAACGAGCAGTACTTC. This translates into CASSFGGGLAFNEQYF.

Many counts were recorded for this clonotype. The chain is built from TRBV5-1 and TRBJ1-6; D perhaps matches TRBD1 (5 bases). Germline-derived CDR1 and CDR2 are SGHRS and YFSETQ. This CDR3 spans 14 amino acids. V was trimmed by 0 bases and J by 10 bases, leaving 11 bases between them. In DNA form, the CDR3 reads TGCGCCAGCAGCTTGGTGGGGGAAGGATCACCCCTCCACTTT. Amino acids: CASSLVGEGSPLHF.

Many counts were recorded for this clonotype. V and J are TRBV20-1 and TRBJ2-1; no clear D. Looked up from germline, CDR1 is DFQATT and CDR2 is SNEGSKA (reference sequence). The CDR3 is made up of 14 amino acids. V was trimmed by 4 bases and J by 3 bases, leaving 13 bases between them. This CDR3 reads CSATVPGSYNEQFF. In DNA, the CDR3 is TGCAGTGCTACCGTCCCCGGCAGCTACAATGAGCAGTTCTTC.

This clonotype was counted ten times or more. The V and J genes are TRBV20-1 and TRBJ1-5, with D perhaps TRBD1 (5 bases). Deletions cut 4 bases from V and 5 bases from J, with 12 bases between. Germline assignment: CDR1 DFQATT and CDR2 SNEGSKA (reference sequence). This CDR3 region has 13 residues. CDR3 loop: CSATPDRYQPQHF. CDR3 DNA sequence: TGCAGTGCTACCCCCGACAGATATCAGCCCCAGCATTTT.

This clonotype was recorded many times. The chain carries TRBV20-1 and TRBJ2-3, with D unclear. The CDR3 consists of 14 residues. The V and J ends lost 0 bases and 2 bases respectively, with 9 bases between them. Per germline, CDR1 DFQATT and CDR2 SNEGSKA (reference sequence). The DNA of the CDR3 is TGCAGTGCTAGAGATTCCCGGAACACAGATACGCAGTATTTT. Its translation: CSARDSRNTDTQYF.

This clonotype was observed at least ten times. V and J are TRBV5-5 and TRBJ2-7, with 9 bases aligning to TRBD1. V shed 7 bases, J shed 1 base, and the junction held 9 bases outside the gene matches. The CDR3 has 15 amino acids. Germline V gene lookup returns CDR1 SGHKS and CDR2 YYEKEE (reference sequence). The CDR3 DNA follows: TGTGCCAGCTACAATCGGGGACAGGGATCCTACGAGCAGTACTTC. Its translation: CASYNRGQGSYEQYF.

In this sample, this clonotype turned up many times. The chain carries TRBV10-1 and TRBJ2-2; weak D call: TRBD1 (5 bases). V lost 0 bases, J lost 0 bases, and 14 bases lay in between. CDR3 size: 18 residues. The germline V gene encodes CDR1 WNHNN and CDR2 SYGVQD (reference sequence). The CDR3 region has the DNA TGCGCCAGCAGTGAGTCGAAGGGAAGGGGCTCGAACACCGGGGAGCTGTTTTTT. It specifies CASSESKGRGSNTGELFF.

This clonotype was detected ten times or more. CDR3 sequence: CASSFGTASYEQYF. The CDR3 region has the DNA TGTGCCAGCAGTTTTGGGACAGCCTCCTACGAGCAGTACTTC. The chain uses TRBV12-3 or TRBV12-4 and TRBJ2-7, with TRBD1 matching over 7 bases. CDR3 length: 14 residues. V was clipped by 3 bases and J by 0 bases; unmatched bases: 2.